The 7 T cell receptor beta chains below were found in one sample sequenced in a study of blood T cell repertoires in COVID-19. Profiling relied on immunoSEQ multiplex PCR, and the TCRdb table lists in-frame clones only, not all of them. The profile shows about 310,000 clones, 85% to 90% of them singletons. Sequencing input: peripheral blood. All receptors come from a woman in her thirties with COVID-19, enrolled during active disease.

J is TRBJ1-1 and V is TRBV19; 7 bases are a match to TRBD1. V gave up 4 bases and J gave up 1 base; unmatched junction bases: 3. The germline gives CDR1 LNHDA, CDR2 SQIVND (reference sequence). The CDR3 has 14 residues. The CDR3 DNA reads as TGTGCCAGTAGTAGGAACAGGGGGAACACTGAAGCTTTCTTT. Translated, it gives CASSRNRGNTEAFF.

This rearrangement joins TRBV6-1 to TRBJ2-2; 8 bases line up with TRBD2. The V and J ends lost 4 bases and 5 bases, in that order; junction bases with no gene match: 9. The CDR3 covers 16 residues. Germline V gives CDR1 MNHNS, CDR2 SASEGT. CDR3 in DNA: TGTGCCAGCAGTGCAGGGGACCGCGGGGGGACCGGGGAGCTGTTTTTT. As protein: CASSAGDRGGTGELFF.

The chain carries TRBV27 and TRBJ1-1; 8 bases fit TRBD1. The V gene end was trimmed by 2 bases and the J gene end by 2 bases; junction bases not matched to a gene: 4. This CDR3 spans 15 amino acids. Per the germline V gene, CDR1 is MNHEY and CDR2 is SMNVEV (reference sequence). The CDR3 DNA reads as TGTGCCAGCAGTTTACTAGACAGGGGAAACACTGAAGCTTTCTTT. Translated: CASSLLDRGNTEAFF.

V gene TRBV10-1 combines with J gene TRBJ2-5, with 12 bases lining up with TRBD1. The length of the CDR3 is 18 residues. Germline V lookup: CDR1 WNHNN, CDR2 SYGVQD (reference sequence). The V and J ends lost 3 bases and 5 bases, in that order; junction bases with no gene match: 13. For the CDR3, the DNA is TGCGCCAGCAGTGATACCCTACCCGGGACAGGGGGCAGGGAGACCCAGTACTTC. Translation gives CASSDTLPGTGGRETQYF.

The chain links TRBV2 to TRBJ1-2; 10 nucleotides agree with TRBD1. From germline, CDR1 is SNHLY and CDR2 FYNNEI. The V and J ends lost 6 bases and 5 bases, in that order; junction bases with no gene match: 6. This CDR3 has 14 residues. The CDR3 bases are TGTGCCAGCAGGGCGACAGGGGGCCGGTATGGCTACACCTTC. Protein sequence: CASRATGGRYGYTF.

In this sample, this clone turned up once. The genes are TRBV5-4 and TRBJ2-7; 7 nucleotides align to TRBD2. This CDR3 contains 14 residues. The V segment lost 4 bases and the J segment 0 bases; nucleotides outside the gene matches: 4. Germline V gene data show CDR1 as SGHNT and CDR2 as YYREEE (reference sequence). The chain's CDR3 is CASSPLAGSYEQYF. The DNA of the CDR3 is TGTGCCAGCAGCCCATTAGCGGGCTCCTACGAGCAGTACTTC.

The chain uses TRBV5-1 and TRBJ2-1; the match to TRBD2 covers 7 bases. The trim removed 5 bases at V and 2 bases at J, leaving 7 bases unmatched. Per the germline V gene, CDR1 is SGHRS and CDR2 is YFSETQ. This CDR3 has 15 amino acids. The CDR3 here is CASRRWEGPYNEQFF. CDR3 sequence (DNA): TGCGCCAGCAGACGGTGGGAGGGCCCCTACAATGAGCAGTTCTTC. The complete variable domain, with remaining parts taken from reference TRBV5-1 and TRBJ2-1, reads KAGVTQTPRYLIKTRGQQVTLSCSPISGHRSVSWYQQTPGQGLQFLFEYFSETQRNKGNFPGRFSGRQFSNSRSEMNVSTLELGDSALYLCASRRWEGPYNEQFFGPGTRLTVL.